This TCR beta chain was documented in a study of OX40 agonist ivuxolimab in advanced cancers. The study in broad terms: Ivuxolimab, which targeted the costimulatory receptor OX40 (CD134), was an agonistic, fully human IgG2 monoclonal antibody. Partial responses occurred in three dose-escalation patients, of whom one had hepatocellular carcinoma and two had cutaneous melanoma. Prior anti-PD-1, anti-PD-L1 or anti-CTLA-4 therapy was permitted, and 35% to 40% of dose-escalation patients had received checkpoint inhibitors. The point of sequencing TCRbeta in the periphery was to test whether ivuxolimab changed TCR sequence diversity and drove clonal T-cell expansion. Of the approximately 50 patients in dose escalation, some 20 had hepatocellular carcinoma, approximately 15 had melanoma, 9 had renal cell carcinoma and 9 had head and neck cancer. The monotherapy dose-escalation portion (N of about 50 patients) of the phase I ivuxolimab trial is reported in the paper. A male proportion of nearly 85% and a mean age of approximately 62 years, ranging from about 20 to 79, were recorded for the dose-escalation cohort. Intravenous ivuxolimab was administered to patients every 2 weeks at six dose levels: 0.01, 0.1, 0.3, 1.5, 3 and 10 mg/kg. The paper's findings and limits, for the study overall: At doses of 0.1 to 3.0 mg/kg, clonal expansion of both CD4+ and CD8+ T cells in blood was seen between baseline and week 6. In the 0.1-3.0 mg/kg groups, partial responders had among the lowest normalized peripheral clonal expansion, particularly in CD8+ T cells. The antigen specificity of the clonally expanded peripheral T cells was not determined. Low levels of normalized T-cell clonal expansion were also seen in some nonresponding patients. After ivuxolimab, CD8+ T cells had more expanded clones than CD4+ T cells on average.

Taken from the germline V gene (reference sequence), the CDR1 and CDR2 loops are PRHDT and FYEKMQ. V and J lose 5 bases and 5 bases, and a span of 27 bases separates them. The CDR3, cysteine through phenylalanine, is 18 amino acids long. Of all the DNA, just the CDR3 is kept, 54 bases in frame from base 1. Patients with autoimmune disease history or receiving systemic immunosuppression were excluded from the trial. Peripheral blood for TCR sequencing was collected from all dose cohorts at baseline, on cycle 4 day 1, and on cycle 7 day 1. Samples were obtained from an open-label, multicenter, first-in-human phase I dose-escalation trial of ivuxolimab. Adults with locally advanced or metastatic head and neck squamous cell, hepatocellular, melanoma or renal cell carcinoma were enrolled in the trial. Before TCR sequencing, CD4+ T cells and CD8+ T cells from peripheral blood were sorted into separate populations.

Turning to this clone: Its antigen is still unknown. Nothing much larger sits one base from this clone, and base qualities are not available.

Genomic DNA was isolated from the sorted cells so that the TCRbeta CDR3 region could be sequenced. The immunoSEQ Assay was used for sequencing of TCRbeta CDR3 regions. Entries here come from immuneACCESS through TCRdb and include only in-frame sequences with V and J called. Some clones fail to appear in such tables; in the studies checked, an unresolved V gene covers under half of the shortfall, and the cause of the remainder is unknown. The sample yields roughly 50,000 clones; 70% to 90% were counted once. The ten largest make up roughly 10% of the sample. Sample: CD4+ or CD8+ T cells sorted from blood, taken in a trial of the OX40 agonist ivuxolimab. The TCR sequence derives from an adult with an advanced solid tumor such as melanoma, head and neck, liver or kidney cancer. Here the chain combines TRBV13 and TRBJ1-1; a tentative D match to TRBD1 spans 5 bases. The CDR3 protein sequence reads: CASSQRVFRGVSGTEAFF. The nucleotide sequence reads as follows: TGTGCCAGCAGCCAAAGGGTCTTCCGAGGGGTATCGGGAACTGAAGCTTTCTTT.